Shown below are 30 T cell receptor beta chains from a single sample sequenced in a study of T cells in narcolepsy. This table comes from immunoSEQ multiplex PCR, and its TCRdb copy is limited to in-frame clones, with some not included. The sample contains tens of thousands of clones, 55% to 65% of which appear only once. Sequenced input: memory (CD45RA-) CD4+ T cells from blood. The receptors stem from a human donor in good health.

This rearrangement joins TRBV6-5 to TRBJ2-1, with D uncertain. Trimming shortened V by 2 bases and J by 9 bases, and 5 bases separated the two germline ends. The CDR3 runs to 11 residues. Germline CDR1 reads MNHEY; CDR2 reads SVGAGI. Here the CDR3 reads CASSYGVEQFF. CDR3 bases: TGTGCCAGCAGTTACGGGGTTGAGCAGTTCTTC.

The chain has TRBV9 and TRBJ2-2; TRBD1 matches at 10 bases. The CDR3 spans 18 residues. Germline assignment: CDR1 SGDLS and CDR2 YYNGEE. With V trimmed by 3 bases and J by 6 bases, 14 bases remained unmatched. The CDR3 nucleotides are TGTGCCAGCAGCGCCCCGGGGGGACAGGGGAGCTTCGCCGGGGAGCTGTTTTTT. Its protein is CASSAPGGQGSFAGELFF. Full variable domain (remainder filled in from reference TRBV9 and TRBJ2-2): DSGVTQTPKHLITATGQRVTLRCSPRSGDLSVYWYQQSLDQGLQFLIQYYNGEERAKGNILERFSAQQFPDLHSELNLSSLELGDSALYFCASSAPGGQGSFAGELFFGEGSRLTVL.

V is TRBV30 and J is TRBJ1-2; TRBD1 aligns across 9 bases. The trim removed 3 bases at V and 7 bases at J, leaving 6 bases unmatched. The CDR3 contains 13 residues. CDR1 is GTSNPN and CDR2 is SVGIG in the germline V gene (reference sequence). For the CDR3, the DNA is TGTGCCTGGAGGGGGACAGGGACTGGTGGCTACACCTTC. Translating gives CAWRGTGTGGYTF.

The chain uses TRBV6-1 and TRBJ2-3, with D unclear. This CDR3 contains 14 residues. Trimming pared 2 bases from V and 4 bases from J, leaving 10 bases between. Germline V gives CDR1 MNHNS, CDR2 SASEGT. The CDR3 DNA follows: TGTGCCAGCAGTGAAAACTTTGTTGCAGATACGCAGTATTTT. This gives the protein CASSENFVADTQYF.

The chain has TRBV5-1 and TRBJ1-6; a possible D gene is TRBD1 (6 bases). The germline V gene encodes CDR1 SGHRS and CDR2 YFSETQ. The CDR3 runs to 15 residues. V gave up 5 bases and J gave up 5 bases, with 14 bases separating them. CDR3 coding DNA: TGCGCCAGCAGACTGGGGGCAGAAGATAATTCACCCCTCCACTTT. Its protein is CASRLGAEDNSPLHF.

The chain uses TRBV29-1 and TRBJ2-5; D is possibly TRBD2 (5 bases). CDR1 and CDR2 from the germline V gene are SQVTM and ANQGSEA. V lost 5 bases, J lost 5 bases, and 15 bases lay in between. The CDR3 totals 13 residues. The CDR3 DNA reads TGCAGCGTTCAGAGAGGGATCGGGGAGACCCAGTACTTC. As protein: CSVQRGIGETQYF.

J is TRBJ2-1 and V is TRBV27; the match to TRBD2 covers 11 bases. Germline CDR1 reads MNHEY; CDR2 reads SMNVEV (reference sequence). The CDR3 extends over 15 amino acids. V trimming: 5 bases; J trimming: 4 bases; junction bases outside the gene matches: 4. CDR3 sequence: CASSPSGRNYNEQFF. CDR3 DNA sequence: TGTGCCAGCAGTCCTAGCGGGAGGAATTACAATGAGCAGTTCTTC.

This clone qualifies as medium-sized. This CDR3 reads CASSTDGAGGPSDTQYF. As DNA, the CDR3 is TGTGCCAGTAGTACCGACGGGGCGGGAGGGCCATCAGATACGCAGTATTTT. This chain joins TRBV19 and TRBJ2-3, with 9 bases aligning to TRBD2. There are 17 residues in the CDR3. The germline V gene has CDR1 LNHDA and CDR2 SQIVND (reference sequence). Unmatched junction bases numbered 12, after V lost 4 bases and J lost 4 bases.

This chain links TRBV6-1 with TRBJ2-5; a weak D match, TRBD1 (8 bases). Germline assignment: CDR1 MNHNS and CDR2 SASEGT. V shed 4 bases and J shed 5 bases, with 14 bases lying between them. This CDR3 comprises 14 residues. CDR3 loop: CASSAQQGGETQYF. CDR3 sequence (DNA): TGTGCCAGCAGTGCCCAACAGGGGGGGGAGACCCAGTACTTC.

V gene TRBV28 combines with J gene TRBJ1-4; unclear D gene. Trimming shortened V by 5 bases and J by 8 bases, and 18 bases separated the two germline ends. The CDR3 loop spans 15 amino acids. CDR1 is MDHEN, CDR2 SYDVKM, per germline. CDR3 bases: TGTGCCAGCAGTCGTACCGTCGCCTTACAGGAAAAACTGTTTTTT. Translating it yields CASSRTVALQEKLFF.

The CDR3: CASSPLSSEQFF. Here the CDR3 DNA reads TGTGCCAGCTCACCACTCAGTAGCGAGCAGTTCTTC. V and J are TRBV18 and TRBJ2-1; no clear D. This CDR3 contains 12 residues. The V gene lost 1 base and the J gene lost 10 bases, with 8 bases spanning the gap. Germline V gives CDR1 KGHSH, CDR2 LQKENI.

This clone was counted only a few times. The chain combines TRBV6-1 with TRBJ1-2; TRBD1 agrees at 8 bases. The CDR3 spans 14 residues. From germline, CDR1 is MNHNS and CDR2 SASEGT. Losses at the gene ends were 4 bases for V and 8 bases for J; bases not matched to a gene: 9. The CDR3 here is CASSVDRVVGGYTF. The CDR3 region has the DNA TGTGCCAGCAGTGTGGACAGGGTGGTAGGGGGCTACACCTTC.

V and J are TRBV18 and TRBJ2-3, with D perhaps TRBD2 (5 bases). This CDR3 has 14 residues. CDR1 is KGHSH, CDR2 LQKENI, per germline. Trimming removed 4 bases at V and 0 bases at J, with 8 bases between. The CDR3 is CASSRGLSTDTQYF. CDR3 DNA: TGTGCCAGCTCACGAGGGTTGAGCACAGATACGCAGTATTTT.

The J gene is TRBJ2-6, the V gene TRBV15; D remains ambiguous. Between the trimmed V and J ends, which lost 1 base and 2 bases, there was a span of 9 bases. Germline CDR1 reads LNHNV; CDR2 reads YYDKDF (reference sequence). The length of the CDR3 is 16 residues. CDR3 in amino acids: CATSRGLATGANVLTF. CDR3 nucleotides: TGTGCCACCAGCAGAGGGTTAGCTACTGGGGCCAACGTCCTGACTTTC.

The chain employs TRBV27 and TRBJ2-3; tentative D call: TRBD2 (5 bases). The CDR3 loop spans 14 amino acids. Germline V gene sequence: CDR1 MNHEY, CDR2 SMNVEV (reference sequence). The ends were cut back, 11 bases at V and 2 bases at J, with 17 bases in the middle. The CDR3 DNA is TGTGCCGCCAAGACCTTCGGGATCACAGATACGCAGTATTTT. Protein: CAAKTFGITDTQYF.

This chain connects TRBV2 to TRBJ2-5; D remains ambiguous. Germline CDR1 SNHLY, CDR2 FYNNEI. V lost 8 bases and J lost 5, with 12 bases in between. This CDR3 comprises 12 residues. The CDR3 DNA sequence: TGTGCCAGCGAGAATAGCATGGAGACCCAGTACTTC. Protein: CASENSMETQYF.

The genes are TRBV2 and TRBJ1-1, with 10 bases aligning to TRBD1. Germline V CDR1 and CDR2: SNHLY, FYNNEI. V dropped 8 bases and J dropped 5; count of bases not matched to a gene: 11. The CDR3 sequence is 15 residues long. CDR3 protein: CASDRQGARWTEAFF. The CDR3 coding sequence is TGTGCCAGCGATAGACAGGGGGCGAGGTGGACTGAAGCTTTCTTT.

The rearrangement uses TRBV10-3 and TRBJ1-6; the D is unclear. Per germline, CDR1 ENHRY and CDR2 SYGVKD. The CDR3 runs to 15 residues. Trimming took off 4 bases at V and 5 bases at J, with 12 bases between the two ends. The CDR3 is CAISVGLTDNSPLHF. DNA for the CDR3: TGTGCCATCAGTGTGGGTCTAACGGATAATTCACCCCTCCACTTT.

The chain recombines TRBV2 with TRBJ1-2, with 9 bases matching TRBD1. This CDR3 spans 10 amino acids. Germline CDR1 SNHLY, CDR2 FYNNEI. V lost 8 bases to trimming and J lost 8 bases; unmatched junction nucleotides: 0. The CDR3 sequence is CASGQGGYTF. DNA of the CDR3: TGTGCCAGCGGACAGGGGGGCTACACCTTC.

This clone was seen a few times. V is TRBV7-2 and J is TRBJ2-2, with 11 bases lining up with TRBD2. The CDR3 totals 17 residues. The germline V gene encodes CDR1 SGHTA and CDR2 FQGNSA. Trimming took 5 bases from V and 1 from J; bases not matched to a gene: 6. The CDR3 coding sequence is TGTGCCAGCAGCCTTAGCGGGAGGGGTCAGAACACCGGGGAGCTGTTTTTT. Protein sequence: CASSLSGRGQNTGELFF. Full variable domain (rest looked up from reference TRBV7-2 and TRBJ2-2): GAGVSQSPSNKVTEKGKDVELRCDPISGHTALYWYRQSLGQGLEFLIYFQGNSAPDKSGLPSDRFSAERTGGSVSTLTIQRTQQEDSAVYLCASSLSGRGQNTGELFFGEGSRLTVL.

V usage is TRBV7-2 and J usage is TRBJ1-4, with 8 bases fitting TRBD1. The CDR3 runs 15 residues. The J segment lost 8 bases and the V segment lost 0 bases, leaving 5 bases of the junction unmatched. Germline-derived CDR1 and CDR2 are SGHTA and FQGNSA. The CDR3 is CASSLAGTGSEKLFF. The CDR3, as DNA: TGTGCCAGCAGCTTAGCGGGGACAGGCAGCGAAAAACTGTTTTTT.

This chain uses TRBV7-3 with TRBJ2-1, with TRBD2 matching 14 bases. The CDR3 is made up of 18 amino acids. The V and J ends lost 1 base and 7 bases, in that order; junction bases with no gene match: 9. The V gene's germline CDR1 is SGHTA and CDR2 FQGTGA. CDR3 loop: CASSLMSGTSGRGNEQFF. DNA for the CDR3: TGTGCCAGCAGCTTAATGTCCGGGACTAGCGGGAGAGGGAATGAGCAGTTCTTC.

The chain recombines TRBV7-9 with TRBJ1-2; D call uncertain. CDR1 and CDR2 from the germline V gene are SEHNR and FQNEAQ (reference sequence). The CDR3 contains 12 residues. The V gene lost 1 base and the J gene lost 5 bases, with 5 bases spanning the gap. The CDR3 loop is CASSLEEYGYTF. CDR3 in DNA: TGTGCCAGCAGCTTAGAAGAGTATGGCTACACCTTC.

The J gene is TRBJ2-3, the V gene TRBV9; D is perhaps TRBD1 or TRBD2 (5 bases each). The CDR3 runs 14 residues. V was trimmed by 4 bases and J by 0 bases, leaving 9 bases between them. Germline CDR1 SGDLS, CDR2 YYNGEE. The CDR3 loop reads CASSTRDSTDTQYF. In DNA, the CDR3 is TGTGCCAGCAGCACCCGGGACAGCACAGATACGCAGTATTTT.

The V and J genes are TRBV6-1 and TRBJ1-1; 8 nucleotides line up with TRBD1. V lost 6 bases to trimming and J lost 5 bases; unmatched junction nucleotides: 5. The CDR3 has 13 amino acids. Germline CDR1 reads MNHNS; CDR2 reads SASEGT. CDR3 sequence: CASRDRAFTEAFF. The DNA for the CDR3 is TGTGCCAGCAGGGACAGGGCCTTTACTGAAGCTTTCTTT.

In the case of this clone: Other DNA sequences within the sample encode an identical CDR3. V gene TRBV5-4 combines with J gene TRBJ2-2, with TRBD2 identical over 11 bases. CDR1 and CDR2 (germline): SGHNT, YYREEE (reference sequence). V lost 1 base, J lost 4 bases, and 9 bases stayed unmatched. The CDR3 runs 18 residues. CDR3 region: CASSLTVLAGGRTGELFF. The CDR3 DNA follows: TGTGCCAGCAGCTTGACTGTGCTAGCGGGGGGTCGCACCGGGGAGCTGTTTTTT. Complete variable domain (other parts from reference TRBV5-4 and TRBJ2-2): ETGVTQSPTHLIKTRGQQVTLRCSSQSGHNTVSWYQQALGQGPQFIFQYYREEENGRGNFPPRFSGLQFPNYSSELNVNALELDDSALYLCASSLTVLAGGRTGELFFGEGSRLTVL.

The V and J genes are TRBV7-2 and TRBJ1-2; 10 bases map to TRBD1. Germline V gene lookup returns CDR1 SGHTA and CDR2 FQGNSA. This CDR3 has 16 residues. V lost 4 bases to trimming and J lost 4 bases; unmatched junction nucleotides: 9. The chain's CDR3 is CASSSTGGRQGYGYTF. Here the CDR3 DNA reads TGTGCCAGCAGCTCGACAGGGGGCAGGCAAGGCTATGGCTACACCTTC.

The V gene is TRBV5-1, the J gene TRBJ2-2; no firm D call. There are 14 residues in the CDR3. V lost 5 bases to trimming and J lost 1 base, with 9 bases between them. Germline assignment: CDR1 SGHRS and CDR2 YFSETQ. DNA for the CDR3: TGCGCCAGCAGTGACACCTTGAACACCGGGGAGCTGTTTTTT. Amino acid sequence: CASSDTLNTGELFF.

This chain joins TRBV7-9 and TRBJ1-2; 7 bases are shared with TRBD1. J was trimmed by 7 bases and V by 0 bases; bases with no gene match: 8. Germline lookup yields CDR1 SEHNR and CDR2 FQNEAQ (reference sequence). The CDR3 extends over 15 amino acids. The DNA of the CDR3 is TGTGCCAGCAGCTTAGCCGGGACAGCCGTTTCTGGCTACACCTTC. The encoded protein is CASSLAGTAVSGYTF.

The chain recombines TRBV7-2 with TRBJ2-3; D possibly matches TRBD1 or TRBD2 (6 bases each). This CDR3 contains 15 residues. V lost 1 base and J 3 bases, leaving 11 bases between the germline ends. Germline lookup yields CDR1 SGHTA and CDR2 FQGNSA. The CDR3 loop is CASSLEGGLTDTQYF. For the CDR3, the DNA is TGTGCCAGCAGCTTAGAGGGGGGCCTAACAGATACGCAGTATTTT.